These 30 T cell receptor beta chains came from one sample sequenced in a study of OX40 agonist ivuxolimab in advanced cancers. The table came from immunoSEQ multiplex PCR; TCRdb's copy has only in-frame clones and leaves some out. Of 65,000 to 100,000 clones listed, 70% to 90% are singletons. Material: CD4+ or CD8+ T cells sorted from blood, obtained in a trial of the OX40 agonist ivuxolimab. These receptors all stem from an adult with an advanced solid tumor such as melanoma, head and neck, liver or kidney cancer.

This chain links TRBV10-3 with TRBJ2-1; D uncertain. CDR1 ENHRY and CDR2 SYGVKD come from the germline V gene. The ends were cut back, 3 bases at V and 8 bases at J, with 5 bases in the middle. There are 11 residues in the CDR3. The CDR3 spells CAISDQYEQFF. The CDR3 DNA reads TGTGCCATCAGTGATCAGTATGAGCAGTTCTTC.

This CDR3 reads CASSRRSETQYF. The CDR3 bases are TGTGCCAGCAGTCGACGTTCGGAGACCCAGTACTTC. The chain combines TRBV6-1 with TRBJ2-5; no reliable D call. The ends were cut back, 5 bases at V and 5 bases at J, with 9 bases in the middle. This CDR3 has 12 residues. CDR1 and CDR2 (germline): MNHNS, SASEGT.

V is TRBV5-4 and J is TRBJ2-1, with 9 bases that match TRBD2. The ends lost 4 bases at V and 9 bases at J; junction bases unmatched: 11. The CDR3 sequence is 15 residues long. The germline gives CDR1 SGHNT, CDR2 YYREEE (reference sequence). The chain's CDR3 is CASSPGLAGSGEQFF. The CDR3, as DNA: TGTGCCAGCAGCCCCGGTCTAGCGGGATCCGGTGAGCAGTTCTTC.

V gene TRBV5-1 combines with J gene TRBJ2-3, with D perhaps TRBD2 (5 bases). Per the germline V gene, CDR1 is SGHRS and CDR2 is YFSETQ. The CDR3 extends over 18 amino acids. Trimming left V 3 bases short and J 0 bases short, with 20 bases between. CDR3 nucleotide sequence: TGCGCCAGCAGCTCCGCCCCAAGCGGAGGCCTCAGCACAGATACGCAGTATTTT. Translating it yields CASSSAPSGGLSTDTQYF.

CDR3 DNA sequence: TGTGCCAGCAGCTTATTCGACAGTACCTACGAGCAGTACTTC. This codes for CASSLFDSTYEQYF. The chain recombines TRBV11-3 with TRBJ2-7, with D possibly TRBD1 on 5 matching bases. With 2 bases removed from V and 2 bases from J, the gap between germline ends came to 10 bases. Germline CDR1 is SGHNT and CDR2 is YENEEA. This CDR3 region has 14 residues. The full variable domain, in which reference TRBV11-3 and TRBJ2-7 provide the parts outside the CDR3, is EAGVVQSPRYKIIEKKQPVAFWCNPISGHNTLYWYLQNLGQGPELLIRYENEEAVDDSQLPKDRFSAERLKGVDSTLKIQPAELGDSAVYLCASSLFDSTYEQYFGPGTRLTVT.

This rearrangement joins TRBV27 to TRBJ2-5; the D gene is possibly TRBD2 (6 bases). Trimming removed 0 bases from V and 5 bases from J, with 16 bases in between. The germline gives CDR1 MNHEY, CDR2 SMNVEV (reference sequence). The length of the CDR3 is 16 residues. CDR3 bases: TGTGCCAGCAGTTTATCTACCAGGCTAGCGAGGGAGACCCAGTACTTC. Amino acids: CASSLSTRLARETQYF.

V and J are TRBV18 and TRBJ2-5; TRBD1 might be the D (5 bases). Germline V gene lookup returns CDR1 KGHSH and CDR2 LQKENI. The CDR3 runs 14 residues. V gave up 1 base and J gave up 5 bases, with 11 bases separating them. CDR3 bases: TGTGCCAGCTCACCACAGGGGTTGCGGGAGACCCAGTACTTC. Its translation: CASSPQGLRETQYF.

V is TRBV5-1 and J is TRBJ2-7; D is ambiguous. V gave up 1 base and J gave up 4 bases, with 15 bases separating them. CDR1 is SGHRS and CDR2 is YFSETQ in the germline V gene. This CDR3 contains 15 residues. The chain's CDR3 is CASSLRSLGVYEQYF. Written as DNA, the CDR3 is TGCGCCAGCAGCTTGAGGAGCTTGGGCGTATACGAGCAGTACTTC. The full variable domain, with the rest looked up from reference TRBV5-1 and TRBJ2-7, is KAGVTQTPRYLIKTRGQQVTLSCSPISGHRSVSWYQQTPGQGLQFLFEYFSETQRNKGNFPGRFSGRQFSNSRSEMNVSTLELGDSALYLCASSLRSLGVYEQYFGPGTRLTVT.

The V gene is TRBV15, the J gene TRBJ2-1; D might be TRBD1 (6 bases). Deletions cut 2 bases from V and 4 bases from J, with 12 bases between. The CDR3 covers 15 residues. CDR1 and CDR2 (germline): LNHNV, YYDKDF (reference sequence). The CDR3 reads CATSRPRTEYNEQFF. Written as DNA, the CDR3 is TGTGCCACCAGCAGACCCCGGACAGAATACAATGAGCAGTTCTTC.

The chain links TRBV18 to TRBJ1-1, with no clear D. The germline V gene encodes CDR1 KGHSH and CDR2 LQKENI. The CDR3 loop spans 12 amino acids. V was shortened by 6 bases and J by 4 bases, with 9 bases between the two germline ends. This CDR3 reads CASSTTATEAFF. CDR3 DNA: TGTGCCAGCTCGACAACAGCCACTGAAGCTTTCTTT.

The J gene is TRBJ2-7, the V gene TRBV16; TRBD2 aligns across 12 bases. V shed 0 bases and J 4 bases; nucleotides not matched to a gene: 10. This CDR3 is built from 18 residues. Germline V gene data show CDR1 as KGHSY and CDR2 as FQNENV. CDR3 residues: CASSQSVKTSGRWYEQYF. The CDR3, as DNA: TGTGCCAGCAGCCAATCGGTAAAAACTAGCGGGAGGTGGTACGAGCAGTACTTC. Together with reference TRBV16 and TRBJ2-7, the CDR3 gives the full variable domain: GEEVAQTPKHLVRGEGQKAKLYCAPIKGHSYVFWYQQVLKNEFKFLISFQNENVFDETGMPKERFSAKCLPNSPCSLEIQATKLEDSAVYFCASSQSVKTSGRWYEQYFGPGTRLTVT.

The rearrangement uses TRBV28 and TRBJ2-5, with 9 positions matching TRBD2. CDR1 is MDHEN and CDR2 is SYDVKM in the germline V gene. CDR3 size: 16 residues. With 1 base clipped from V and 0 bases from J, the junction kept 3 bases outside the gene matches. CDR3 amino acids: CASSLSAGGYQETQYF. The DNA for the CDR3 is TGTGCCAGCAGTTTATCCGCGGGAGGGTACCAAGAGACCCAGTACTTC.

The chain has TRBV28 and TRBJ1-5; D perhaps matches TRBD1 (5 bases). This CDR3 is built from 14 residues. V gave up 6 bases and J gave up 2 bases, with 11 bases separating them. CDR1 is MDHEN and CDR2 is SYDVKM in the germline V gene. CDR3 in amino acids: CASRGVMGNQPQHF. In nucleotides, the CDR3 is TGTGCCAGCAGGGGGGTGATGGGCAATCAGCCCCAGCATTTT.

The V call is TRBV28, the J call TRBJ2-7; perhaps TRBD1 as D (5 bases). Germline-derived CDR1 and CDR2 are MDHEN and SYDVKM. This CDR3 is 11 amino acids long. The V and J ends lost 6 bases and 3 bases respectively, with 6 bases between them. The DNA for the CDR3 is TGTGCCAGCAGGGGGCACTACGAGCAGTACTTC. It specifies CASRGHYEQYF.

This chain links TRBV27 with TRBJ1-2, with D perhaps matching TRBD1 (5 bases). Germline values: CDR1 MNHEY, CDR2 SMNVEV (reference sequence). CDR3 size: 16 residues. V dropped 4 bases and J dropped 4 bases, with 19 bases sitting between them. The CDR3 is CASSSGGTLTTYGYTF. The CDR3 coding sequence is TGTGCCAGCAGTTCGGGGGGAACACTTACAACCTATGGCTACACCTTC.

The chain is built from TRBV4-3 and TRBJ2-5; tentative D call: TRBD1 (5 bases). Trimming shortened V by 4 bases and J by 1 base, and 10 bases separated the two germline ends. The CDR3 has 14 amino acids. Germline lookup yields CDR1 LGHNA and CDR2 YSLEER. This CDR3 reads CASSRGVLQETQYF. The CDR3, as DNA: TGCGCCAGCAGCCGGGGCGTGCTCCAAGAGACCCAGTACTTC.

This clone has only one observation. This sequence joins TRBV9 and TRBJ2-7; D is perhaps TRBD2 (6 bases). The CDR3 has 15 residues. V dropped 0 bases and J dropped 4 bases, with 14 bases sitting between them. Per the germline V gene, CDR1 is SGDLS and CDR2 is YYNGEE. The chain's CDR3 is CASSVGAGPNYEQYF. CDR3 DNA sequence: TGTGCCAGCAGCGTAGGCGCGGGACCAAATTACGAGCAGTACTTC.

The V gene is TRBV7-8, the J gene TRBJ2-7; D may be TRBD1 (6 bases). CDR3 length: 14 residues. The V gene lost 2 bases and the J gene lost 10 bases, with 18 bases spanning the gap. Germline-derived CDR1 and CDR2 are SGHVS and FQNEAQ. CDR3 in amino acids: CASSLIGGRTDQYF. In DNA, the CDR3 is TGTGCCAGCAGCTTAATCGGTGGTAGGACAGACCAGTACTTC.

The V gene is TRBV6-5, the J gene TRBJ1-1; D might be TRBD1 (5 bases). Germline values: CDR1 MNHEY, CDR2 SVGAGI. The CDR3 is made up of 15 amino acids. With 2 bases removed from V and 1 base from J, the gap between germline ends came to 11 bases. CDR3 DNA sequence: TGTGCCAGCAGTTACGCCGGGACGGCGAACACTGAAGCTTTCTTT. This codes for CASSYAGTANTEAFF.

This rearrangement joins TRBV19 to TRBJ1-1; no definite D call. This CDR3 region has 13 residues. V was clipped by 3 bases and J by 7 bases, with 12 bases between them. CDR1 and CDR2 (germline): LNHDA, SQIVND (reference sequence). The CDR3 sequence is CASSIAGMDEAFF. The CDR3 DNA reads TGTGCCAGTAGTATTGCTGGGATGGATGAAGCTTTCTTT.

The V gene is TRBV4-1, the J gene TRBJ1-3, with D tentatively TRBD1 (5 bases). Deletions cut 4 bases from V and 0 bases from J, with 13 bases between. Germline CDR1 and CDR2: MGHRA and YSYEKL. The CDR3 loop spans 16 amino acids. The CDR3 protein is CASSRPQGRSGNTIYF. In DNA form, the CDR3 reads TGCGCCAGCAGCCGACCTCAGGGCCGCTCTGGAAACACCATATATTTT.

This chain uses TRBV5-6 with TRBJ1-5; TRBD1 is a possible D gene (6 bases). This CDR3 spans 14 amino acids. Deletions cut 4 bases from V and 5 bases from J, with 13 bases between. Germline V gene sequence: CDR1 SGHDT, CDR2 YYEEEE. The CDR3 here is CASSPQGTHQPQHF. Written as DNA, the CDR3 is TGTGCCAGCAGCCCACAGGGAACTCATCAGCCCCAGCATTTT.

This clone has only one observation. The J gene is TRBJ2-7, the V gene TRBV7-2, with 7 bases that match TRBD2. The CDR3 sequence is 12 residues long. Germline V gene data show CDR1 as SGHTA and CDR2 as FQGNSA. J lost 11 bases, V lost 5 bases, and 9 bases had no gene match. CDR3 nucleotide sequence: TGTGCCAGCAGCGTGCCGGGGGGACCAGAGTACTTC. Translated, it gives CASSVPGGPEYF.

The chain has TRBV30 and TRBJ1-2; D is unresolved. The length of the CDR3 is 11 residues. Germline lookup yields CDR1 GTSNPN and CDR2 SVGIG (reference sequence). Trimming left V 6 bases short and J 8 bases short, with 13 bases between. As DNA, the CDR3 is TGTGCCTGCCCGGCTGGTTGGGGCTACACCTTC. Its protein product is CACPAGWGYTF.

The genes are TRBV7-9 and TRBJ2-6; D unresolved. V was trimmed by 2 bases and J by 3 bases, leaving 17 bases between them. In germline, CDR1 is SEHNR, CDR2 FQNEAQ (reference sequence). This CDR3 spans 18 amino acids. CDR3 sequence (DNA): TGTGCCAGCAGCTTACCATTACAGATTCCCTTTGGGGCCAACGTCCTGACTTTC. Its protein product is CASSLPLQIPFGANVLTF.

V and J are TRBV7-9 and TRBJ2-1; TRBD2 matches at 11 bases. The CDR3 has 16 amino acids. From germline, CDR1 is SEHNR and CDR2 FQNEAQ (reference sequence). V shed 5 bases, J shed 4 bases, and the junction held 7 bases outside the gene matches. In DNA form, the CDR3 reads TGTGCCAGCAGCACTTCTAGCGGGAGGAGGTACAATGAGCAGTTCTTC. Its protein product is CASSTSSGRRYNEQFF.

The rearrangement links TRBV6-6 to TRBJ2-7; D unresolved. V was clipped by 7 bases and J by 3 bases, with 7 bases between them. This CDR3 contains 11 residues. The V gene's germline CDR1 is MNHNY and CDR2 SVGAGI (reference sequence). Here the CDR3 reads CASKGIYEQYF. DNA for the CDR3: TGTGCCAGCAAGGGTATCTACGAGCAGTACTTC.

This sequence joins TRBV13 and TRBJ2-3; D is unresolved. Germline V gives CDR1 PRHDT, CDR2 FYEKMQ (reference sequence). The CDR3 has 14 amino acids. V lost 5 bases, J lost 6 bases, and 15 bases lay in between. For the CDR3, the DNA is TGTGCCAGCAGCGACTCTGGAGCGCCGGATACGCAGTATTTT. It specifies CASSDSGAPDTQYF.

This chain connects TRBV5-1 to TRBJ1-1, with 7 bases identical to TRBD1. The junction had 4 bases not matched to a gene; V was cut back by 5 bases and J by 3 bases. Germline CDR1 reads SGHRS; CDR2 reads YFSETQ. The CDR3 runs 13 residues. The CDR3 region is CASRQGLDTEAFF. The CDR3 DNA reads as TGCGCCAGCAGACAGGGGTTGGACACTGAAGCTTTCTTT.

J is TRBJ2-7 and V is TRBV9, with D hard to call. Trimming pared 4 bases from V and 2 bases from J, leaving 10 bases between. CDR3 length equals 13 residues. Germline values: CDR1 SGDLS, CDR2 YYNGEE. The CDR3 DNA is TGTGCCAGCAGCCCATGGGAAGCCTACGAGCAGTACTTC. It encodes CASSPWEAYEQYF.